This T cell receptor beta chain was observed in a study of CD8 T cells in Susac syndrome. Healthy donors matched for age and sex were used as controls. Random-hexamer reverse transcription was applied to roughly 0.5 to 1 ug RNA. It was immunoSEQ multiplex PCR that amplified TCR beta CDR3 across 54 Vbeta and 13 Jbeta. TCRdb called the immunoSEQ multiplex PCR reads again in MiXCR, with one record for every CDR3 protein. The table has 55,000 to 70,000 distinct CDR3 sequences, more than 85% seen once; the top ten hold roughly 0.22%. The CDR3 has 16 amino acids. Germline assignment: CDR1 DFQATT and CDR2 SNEGSKA (reference sequence). V lost 3 bases to trimming and J lost 3 bases, with 20 bases between them.

Source material: CD8+ T cells from PBMCs. The chain combines TRBV20-1 with TRBJ2-5; D gene uncertain. This TCR came from a human donor in good health. The CDR3 reads CSASATSHRLEETQYF. The DNA for the CDR3 is TGCAGTGCTAGCGCCACTTCCCATAGACTGGAAGAGACCCAGTACTTC.